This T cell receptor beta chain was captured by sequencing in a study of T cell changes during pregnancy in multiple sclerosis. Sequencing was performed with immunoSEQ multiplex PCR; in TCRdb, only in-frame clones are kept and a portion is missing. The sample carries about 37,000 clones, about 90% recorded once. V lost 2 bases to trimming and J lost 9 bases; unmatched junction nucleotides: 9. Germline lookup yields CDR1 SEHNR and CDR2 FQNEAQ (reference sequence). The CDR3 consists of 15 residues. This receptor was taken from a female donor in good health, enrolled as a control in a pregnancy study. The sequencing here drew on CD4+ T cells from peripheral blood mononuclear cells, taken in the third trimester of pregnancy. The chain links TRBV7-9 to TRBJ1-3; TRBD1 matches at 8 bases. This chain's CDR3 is CASSLRSQGGATIYF. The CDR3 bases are TGTGCCAGCAGCTTACGCTCACAGGGGGGTGCCACCATATATTTT.